This passage covers 13 T cell receptor beta chains from one sample sequenced in a study of OX40 agonist ivuxolimab in advanced cancers. TCRdb keeps only in-frame clones here, not all; method: immunoSEQ multiplex PCR. The table includes 35,000 to 45,000 clones, approximately 80% detected once. The sample here was CD4+ or CD8+ T cells sorted from blood, taken in a trial of the OX40 agonist ivuxolimab. All receptors come from an adult with an advanced solid tumor such as melanoma, head and neck, liver or kidney cancer.

The gene calls are TRBV6-1 and TRBJ2-7; 8 bases are a match to TRBD2. The J segment lost 1 base and the V segment lost 10 bases, leaving 9 bases of the junction unmatched. CDR1 and CDR2 from the germline V gene are MNHNS and SASEGT. The CDR3 sequence is 14 residues long. Written as DNA, the CDR3 is TGTGCCAACGCACGGACTAGCCGGTCCTACGAGCAGTACTTC. Its translation is CANARTSRSYEQYF.

Turning to this clone: A single base is all that separates this from a far larger clone, so a read error is likely. The chain uses TRBV30 and TRBJ1-1; tentatively, D is TRBD1 (6 bases). Germline values: CDR1 GTSNPN, CDR2 SVGIG (reference sequence). This CDR3 is built from 12 residues. CDR3 sequence: CAWDRNQNETFF. The CDR3, as DNA: TGTGCCTGGGACAGGAACCAGAATGAAACTTTCTTT.

The chain couples TRBV5-1 to TRBJ2-3; D remains ambiguous. The V gene's germline CDR1 is SGHRS and CDR2 YFSETQ. V lost 0 bases and J 2 bases, leaving 7 bases between the germline ends. This CDR3 comprises 14 residues. CDR3 DNA: TGCGCCAGCAGCTTGGAAAGTAACACAGATACGCAGTATTTT. It translates to CASSLESNTDTQYF.

J is TRBJ2-1 and V is TRBV7-2; D uncertain. The CDR3 has 12 amino acids. Germline assignment: CDR1 SGHTA and CDR2 FQGNSA. Trimming shortened V by 3 bases and J by 7 bases, and 7 bases separated the two germline ends. CDR3 region: CASSFWSNEQFF. The CDR3 DNA is TGTGCCAGCAGCTTCTGGAGTAATGAGCAGTTCTTC.

The rearrangement uses TRBV27 and TRBJ2-7, with TRBD2 matching over 7 bases. Germline CDR1 reads MNHEY; CDR2 reads SMNVEV (reference sequence). After removal of 2 bases from V and 1 base from J, the junction contained 11 bases not matched to a gene. This CDR3 spans 17 amino acids. The CDR3 sequence is CASSLAFWGGDSYEQYF. CDR3 DNA: TGTGCCAGCAGTTTAGCCTTTTGGGGGGGTGATTCCTACGAGCAGTACTTC.

V usage is TRBV19 and J usage is TRBJ2-1; either TRBD1 or TRBD2 may supply D (6 bases each). Germline CDR1 reads LNHDA; CDR2 reads SQIVND (reference sequence). The CDR3 is 18 residues long. V lost 1 base and J lost 3, with 19 bases in between. The CDR3 sequence: CASSIVPRGGNVYNEQFF. The CDR3 coding sequence is TGTGCCAGTAGTATAGTTCCCAGGGGCGGGAACGTCTACAATGAGCAGTTCTTC.

The chain carries TRBV7-8 and TRBJ1-4; D unclear. The V gene's germline CDR1 is SGHVS and CDR2 FQNEAQ. The CDR3 covers 11 residues. V lost 1 base and J 8 bases, leaving 2 bases between the germline ends. The CDR3 region has the DNA TGTGCCAGCAGCTTAGTGGAAAAACTGTTTTTT. It specifies CASSLVEKLFF.

This clone showed up just a few times. The rearrangement uses TRBV9 and TRBJ1-2; D unresolved. The V and J ends lost 4 bases and 3 bases respectively, with 13 bases between them. The CDR3 covers 14 residues. Germline CDR1 SGDLS, CDR2 YYNGEE. DNA of the CDR3: TGTGCCAGCAGCCCGGGAGGGTCCGACTATGGCTACACCTTC. As protein: CASSPGGSDYGYTF. The full variable domain, with the rest looked up from reference TRBV9 and TRBJ1-2, is DSGVTQTPKHLITATGQRVTLRCSPRSGDLSVYWYQQSLDQGLQFLIQYYNGEERAKGNILERFSAQQFPDLHSELNLSSLELGDSALYFCASSPGGSDYGYTFGSGTRLTVV.

The chain recombines TRBV7-2 with TRBJ2-6, with TRBD1 identical over 10 bases. After removal of 1 base from V and 2 bases from J, the junction contained 2 bases not matched to a gene. The CDR3 is 17 amino acids. Germline CDR1 is SGHTA and CDR2 is FQGNSA. CDR3 nucleotides: TGTGCCAGCAGCTTAGTCGGGACAGGGGCTGGGGCCAACGTCCTGACTTTC. Residues: CASSLVGTGAGANVLTF.

The chain recombines TRBV6-5 with TRBJ2-1; D ambiguous. The germline V gene encodes CDR1 MNHEY and CDR2 SVGAGI. V lost 2 bases and J lost 4, with 6 bases in between. The CDR3 consists of 13 residues. The CDR3 region is CASSYAEYNEQFF. For the CDR3, the DNA is TGTGCCAGCAGTTACGCAGAGTACAATGAGCAGTTCTTC.

This clone counts as medium-sized. The chain carries TRBV7-9 and TRBJ2-7; 10 nucleotides align to TRBD2. V shed 3 bases and J 4 bases; nucleotides not matched to a gene: 6. Germline lookup yields CDR1 SEHNR and CDR2 FQNEAQ (reference sequence). CDR3 length: 15 residues. The CDR3 DNA is TGTGCCAGCAGCTTGACGGAACTAGCGGGGTACGAGCAGTACTTC. Protein product: CASSLTELAGYEQYF. Full variable domain (rest looked up from reference TRBV7-9 and TRBJ2-7): DTGVSQNPRHKITKRGQNVTFRCDPISEHNRLYWYRQTLGQGPEFLTYFQNEAQLEKSRLLSDRFSAERPKGSFSTLEIQRTEQGDSAMYLCASSLTELAGYEQYFGPGTRLTVT.

This clone was counted a few times. V gene TRBV5-1 combines with J gene TRBJ2-1, with unresolved D. The germline gives CDR1 SGHRS, CDR2 YFSETQ. The V end lost 0 bases, the J end lost 0 bases, and 7 bases lay between the germline ends. The CDR3 consists of 15 residues. Written as DNA, the CDR3 is TGCGCCAGCAGCTTGGCGACCAGCTCCTACAATGAGCAGTTCTTC. Protein sequence: CASSLATSSYNEQFF.

This clone has only a few counts. The chain carries TRBV4-3 and TRBJ2-7; TRBD2 is a possible D gene (6 bases). CDR1 LGHNA and CDR2 YSLEER come from the germline V gene. CDR3 length: 13 residues. V was shortened by 1 base and J by 6 bases, with 10 bases between the two germline ends. Here the CDR3 DNA reads TGCGCCAGCAGCCAAGTGGCTAGCGCCGAGCAGTACTTC. Residues: CASSQVASAEQYF.